These T cell receptor beta chains were read from a single sample in a study of T cell changes during pregnancy in multiple sclerosis. The protocol was immunoSEQ multiplex PCR, while the TCRdb copy is restricted to in-frame clones and leaves out a portion. The sample carries roughly 40,000 clones, roughly nine tenths recorded once. Here the sequenced sample was CD4+ T cells from peripheral blood mononuclear cells, taken in the first trimester of pregnancy. The origin of the receptors is a female donor with multiple sclerosis, enrolled in a pregnancy study. Each CDR3 is given with its conserved first and last residue. The D gene is left open where the match is weak. Some rows have no size entry. The others give once, few or many, or a class for an expanded clone.

abundance	v_gene	d_gene	j_gene	CDR3nt	CDR3aa
.	TRBV27	TRBD1	TRBJ2-7	TGTGCCAGCAGTACTTCTAGGGGGCACGCCTACGAGCAGTACTTC	CASSTSRGHAYEQYF
.	TRBV9	.	TRBJ2-7	TGTGCCAGCAGCGGGGGGGCTAGCGGGCTCAGGGGGGAGCAGTACTTC	CASSGGASGLRGEQYF
.	TRBV7-2	TRBD2	TRBJ2-2	TGTGCCAGCAGCCCAGTAGCCCTAGCGGGAGTCTCCGGGGAGCTGTTTTTT	CASSPVALAGVSGELFF
.	TRBV5-5	TRBD2	TRBJ2-7	TGTGCCAGCAGCTTGGCCTCGAGACTAGCGGATGATCGCTACGAGCAGTACTTC	CASSLASRLADDRYEQYF
.	TRBV30	.	TRBJ2-5	TGTGCCTGGAGTGTAAAGGGGCAAGAGACCCAGTACTTC	CAWSVKGQETQYF
.	TRBV19	TRBD1	TRBJ1-5	TGTGCCAGTAGTATCCCCCCCCGACAGGGGAATCAGCCCCAGCATTTT	CASSIPPRQGNQPQHF
.	TRBV19	.	TRBJ1-1	TGTGCCAGTAGTAGGAGCCTCAGGGGAGACACTGAAGCTTTCTTT	CASSRSLRGDTEAFF
once	TRBV5-6	TRBD1	TRBJ1-4	TGTGCCAGCAGCACGAGGACAGGGGGGGGTTATGAAAAACTGTTTTTT	CASSTRTGGGYEKLFF
.	TRBV28	.	TRBJ2-1	TGTGCCAGCAGCCAGACTCTCAACAATGAGCAGTTCTTC	CASSQTLNNEQFF
.	TRBV5-1	TRBD1	TRBJ1-1	TGCGCCAGCAGCGTCGCACAGGGGCAGCTAACTGAAGCTTTCTTT	CASSVAQGQLTEAFF
.	TRBV27	.	TRBJ1-1	TGTGCCAGCAGTTACAACCGCAGGGGACACACTGAAGCTTTCTTT	CASSYNRRGHTEAFF
.	TRBV27	TRBD1	TRBJ1-5	TGTGCCAGCAGTTTTCGAGGACAGGGGCAGCCCCAGCATTTT	CASSFRGQGQPQHF
once	TRBV4-1	.	TRBJ1-5	TGCGCCAGCAGCCAAGGGTGGCAGGGCAATCAGCCCCAGCATTTT	CASSQGWQGNQPQHF
.	TRBV5-4	.	TRBJ2-3	TGTGCCAGCAGCGACCGGGCGGGAACAGATACGCAGTATTTT	CASSDRAGTDTQYF
few	TRBV12-5	.	TRBJ1-2	TGTGCTAGTGGTATCCCCAGGGTCTATGGCTACACCTTC	CASGIPRVYGYTF
.	TRBV11-2	TRBD2	TRBJ2-5	TGTGCCAGCAGCTTAGTACGTAGCGGGGGGGAGACCCAGTACTTC	CASSLVRSGGETQYF
once	TRBV28	.	TRBJ1-2	TGTGCCAGCAGAATTGGGGCAGGCTCAAGGAATGGCTACACCTTC	CASRIGAGSRNGYTF
.	TRBV5-1	.	TRBJ2-3	TGCGCCAGCAGCTTGGCCACAGCAGATACGCAGTATTTT	CASSLATADTQYF
.	TRBV6-6	TRBD1	TRBJ2-7	TGTGCCAGCAGCTCCCGGACAGGGGAAGGCTACGAGCAGTACTTC	CASSSRTGEGYEQYF
.	TRBV7-2	.	TRBJ1-2	TGTGCCAGCAGCTTAGCGTGGGGGAGGAACTATGGCTACACCTTC	CASSLAWGRNYGYTF
.	TRBV4-1	TRBD1	TRBJ2-7	TGCGCCAGCAGCCAAGCCCAAGGGACAGGGTTGGACGAGCAGTACTTC	CASSQAQGTGLDEQYF
.	TRBV27	.	TRBJ1-3	TGTGCCAGCAGGGAACAGGGCCGGGGGGGCACCATATATTTT	CASREQGRGGTIYF
few	TRBV29-1	TRBD1	TRBJ1-2	TGCAGCGTTGAAGGAGGGACAGGGGTGGGCTACACCTTC	CSVEGGTGVGYTF
once	TRBV6-1	.	TRBJ1-2	TGTGCCAGCAGCCCTCTCGGGGGATCCTATGGCTACACCTTC	CASSPLGGSYGYTF
.	TRBV5-1	TRBD2	TRBJ2-3	TGCGCCAGCAGCTGGGGGGGGAGAGATACGCAGTATTTT	CASSWGGRDTQYF
.	TRBV30	TRBD1	TRBJ1-1	TGTGCAAAAGGAACCGGGACAGGCCCGAACACTGAAGCTTTCTTT	CAKGTGTGPNTEAFF
.	TRBV4-3	TRBD1	TRBJ1-2	TGCGCCAGCAGCCAACCCGGGACAGGGAATGTCTATGGCTACACCTTC	CASSQPGTGNVYGYTF
once	TRBV11-2	TRBD1	TRBJ2-5	TGTGCCAGCAGCCCCGGGACAGGGGGTAGGGCCCAGTACTTC	CASSPGTGGRAQYF
.	TRBV9	TRBD1	TRBJ1-2	TGTGCCAGCAGCGTAGAGGGAAACAGGGGGAACTATGGCTACACCTTC	CASSVEGNRGNYGYTF
.	TRBV5-1	.	TRBJ2-1	TGCGCCAGCAGCTTAGCGGGTAGTGACTACAATGAGCAGTTCTTC	CASSLAGSDYNEQFF
.	TRBV7-6	TRBD2	TRBJ2-7	TGTGCCAGCAGCGCAATACTAGCGGGAATAGTCGAGCAGTACTTC	CASSAILAGIVEQYF
.	TRBV12-5	.	TRBJ2-6	TGTGCTAGTGGTTGGAGCGCGATATCTGGGGCCAACGTCCTGACTTTC	CASGWSAISGANVLTF
.	TRBV9	TRBD1	TRBJ1-1	TGTGCCAGCAGCGTTCAGGGGGCGACTGAAGCTTTCTTT	CASSVQGATEAFF
.	TRBV18	.	TRBJ2-5	TGTGCCAGCTCACCACAACCCTCCAGGGGAGAGACCCAGTACTTC	CASSPQPSRGETQYF
.	TRBV7-3	.	TRBJ2-1	TGTGCCAGCAGCTTCGAGCGGGCCGCCTACAATGAGCAGTTCTTC	CASSFERAAYNEQFF
.	TRBV19	.	TRBJ1-2	TGTGCCAGTAGTTACCTGACAGCTAACTATGGCTACACCTTC	CASSYLTANYGYTF
.	TRBV7-2	TRBD2	TRBJ2-7	TGTGCCAGCAGCCACGGGACTAGCGGGAAAGGAAACTCCTACGAGCAGTACTTC	CASSHGTSGKGNSYEQYF
.	TRBV6-1	TRBD1	TRBJ2-7	TGTGCCAGCACAGGACAGGGAATCAGAAGCGAGCAGTACTTC	CASTGQGIRSEQYF
.	TRBV4-3	TRBD2	TRBJ2-1	TGCGCCAGCAGCCAGAGGCTAGCGGGAGTTTCGGGGGACAATGAGCAGTTCTTC	CASSQRLAGVSGDNEQFF
.	TRBV10-3	.	TRBJ2-3	TGTGCCATCAGTGAGGCAGGGACAGATACGCAGTATTTT	CAISEAGTDTQYF